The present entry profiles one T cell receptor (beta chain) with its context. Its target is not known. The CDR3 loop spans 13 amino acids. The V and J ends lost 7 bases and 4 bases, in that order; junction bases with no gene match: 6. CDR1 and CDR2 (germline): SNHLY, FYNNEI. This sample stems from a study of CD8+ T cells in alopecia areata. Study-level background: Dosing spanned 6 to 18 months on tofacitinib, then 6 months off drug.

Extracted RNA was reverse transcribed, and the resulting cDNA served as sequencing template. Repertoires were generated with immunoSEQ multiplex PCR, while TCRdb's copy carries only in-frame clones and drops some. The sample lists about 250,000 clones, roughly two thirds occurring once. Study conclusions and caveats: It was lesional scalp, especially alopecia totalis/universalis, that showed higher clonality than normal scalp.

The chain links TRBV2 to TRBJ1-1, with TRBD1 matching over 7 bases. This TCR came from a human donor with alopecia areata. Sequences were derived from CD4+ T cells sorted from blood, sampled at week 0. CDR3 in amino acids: CASIRGVFTEAFF. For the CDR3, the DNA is TGTGCCAGCATCAGGGGGGTGTTCACTGAAGCTTTCTTT.